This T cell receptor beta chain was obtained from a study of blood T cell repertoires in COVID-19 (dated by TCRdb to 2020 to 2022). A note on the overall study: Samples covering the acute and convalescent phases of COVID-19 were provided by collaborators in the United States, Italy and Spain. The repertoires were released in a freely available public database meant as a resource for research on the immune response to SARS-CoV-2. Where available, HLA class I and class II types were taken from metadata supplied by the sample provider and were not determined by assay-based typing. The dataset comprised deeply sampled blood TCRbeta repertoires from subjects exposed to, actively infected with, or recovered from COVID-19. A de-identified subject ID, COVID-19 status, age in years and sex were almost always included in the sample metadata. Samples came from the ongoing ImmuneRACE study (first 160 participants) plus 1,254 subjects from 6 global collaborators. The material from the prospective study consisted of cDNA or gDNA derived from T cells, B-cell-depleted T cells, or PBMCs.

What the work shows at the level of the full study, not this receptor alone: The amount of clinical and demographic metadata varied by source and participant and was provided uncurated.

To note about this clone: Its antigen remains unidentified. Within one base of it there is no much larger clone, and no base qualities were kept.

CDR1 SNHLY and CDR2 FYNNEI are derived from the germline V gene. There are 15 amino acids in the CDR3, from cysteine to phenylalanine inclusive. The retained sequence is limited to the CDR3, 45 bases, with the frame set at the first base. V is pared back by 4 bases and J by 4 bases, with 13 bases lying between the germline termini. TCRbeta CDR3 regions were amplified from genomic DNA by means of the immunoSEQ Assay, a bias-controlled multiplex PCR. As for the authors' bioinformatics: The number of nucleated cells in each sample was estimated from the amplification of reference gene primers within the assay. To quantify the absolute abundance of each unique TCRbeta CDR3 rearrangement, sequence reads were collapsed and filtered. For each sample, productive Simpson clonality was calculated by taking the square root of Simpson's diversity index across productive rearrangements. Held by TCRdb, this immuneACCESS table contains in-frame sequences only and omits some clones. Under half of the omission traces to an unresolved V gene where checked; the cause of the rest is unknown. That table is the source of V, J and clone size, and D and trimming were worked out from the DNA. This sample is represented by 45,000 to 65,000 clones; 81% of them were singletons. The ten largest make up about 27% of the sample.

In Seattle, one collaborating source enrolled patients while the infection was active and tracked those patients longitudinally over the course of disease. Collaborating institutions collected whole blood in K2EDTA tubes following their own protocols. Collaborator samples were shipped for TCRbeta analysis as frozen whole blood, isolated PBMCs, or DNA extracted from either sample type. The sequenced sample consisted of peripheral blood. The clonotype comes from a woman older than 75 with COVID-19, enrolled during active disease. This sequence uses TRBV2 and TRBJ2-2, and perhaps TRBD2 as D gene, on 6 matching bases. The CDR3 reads CASSVGGGFTGELFF. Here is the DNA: TGTGCCAGCAGTGTTGGGGGAGGATTCACCGGGGAGCTGTTTTTT.